The 29 T cell receptor beta chains in this list originate from one sample, sequenced in a study of CD8+CD57+ T cells in acquired aplastic anemia. Whoever was chosen for sequencing had shown CD8+CD57+ cell expansion by flow cytometry. Genomic DNA provided the template from which TCR beta VDJ and CDR3 profiles were obtained. TCRdb re-called the reads through MiXCR, storing one row per CDR3 protein. The sample comprises 110,000 or so distinct CDR3 sequences, approximately 50% of which are singletons, and roughly 30% rests with the top ten. The sequenced sample consisted of sorted CD4+, CD8+, or CD8+CD57+ T cells (not recorded which) from PBMCs. The receptors were gathered from a human donor with aplastic anemia.

This chain connects TRBV24-1 to TRBJ2-1; D is perhaps TRBD1 or TRBD2 (6 bases each). Germline V gene data show CDR1 as KGHDR and CDR2 as SFDVKD. Trimming pared 9 bases from V and 7 bases from J, leaving 15 bases between. The CDR3 is made up of 13 amino acids. The CDR3: CATSDRGRNEQFF. In DNA form, the CDR3 reads TGTGCCACCTCAGATCGGGGGCGGAATGAGCAGTTCTTC.

This clonotype was seen many times. The V gene is TRBV4-1, the J gene TRBJ1-5, with a tentative D call TRBD1 (6 bases). There are 14 residues in the CDR3. Germline loops: CDR1 MGHRA, CDR2 YSYEKL. Trimming cost V 4 bases and J 3 bases, with 10 bases left between them. CDR3 loop: CASSLRDTNQPQHF. The CDR3 DNA follows: TGCGCCAGCAGCCTACGGGACACCAATCAGCCCCAGCATTTT.

The rearrangement joins TRBV20-1 to TRBJ1-3; a weak D match, TRBD1 (5 bases). CDR1 is DFQATT and CDR2 is SNEGSKA in the germline V gene (reference sequence). V lost 4 bases and J 0 bases, leaving 19 bases between the germline ends. This CDR3 has 17 amino acids. The CDR3, as DNA: TGCAGTGCTATCCCAGCCGGGACCGCACTCTCTGGAAACACCATATATTTT. Translation gives CSAIPAGTALSGNTIYF.

This clonotype showed up just a few times. The rearrangement links TRBV19 to TRBJ2-3; D ambiguous. Trimming took off 5 bases at V and 2 bases at J, with 11 bases between the two ends. Germline CDR1 is LNHDA and CDR2 is SQIVND (reference sequence). The CDR3 contains 14 residues. CDR3 protein: CASSSLTTTDTQYF. The DNA for the CDR3 is TGTGCCAGTAGTTCGTTGACAACCACAGATACGCAGTATTTT.

Worth noting for this clonotype: No conserved phenylalanine or tryptophan is present at the end of the CDR3, so a read error is the likely explanation. The V call is TRBV25-1, the J call TRBJ1-4; 8 positions match TRBD1. There are 15 residues in the CDR3. From germline, CDR1 is MGHDK and CDR2 SYGVNS. V trimming: 2 bases; J trimming: 7 bases; junction bases outside the gene matches: 6. Here the CDR3 reads CASSETRGPSEKLFL. The CDR3 region has the DNA TGTGCCAGCAGTGAAACCAGGGGGCCCAGTGAAAAACTGTTTCTT.

This clonotype has just one count. This rearrangement joins TRBV19 to TRBJ1-5; weak D call: TRBD1 (5 bases). The CDR3 runs 15 residues. V was pared by 9 bases and J by 3 bases, with 18 bases between. From germline, CDR1 is LNHDA and CDR2 SQIVND (reference sequence). The CDR3 loop is CASGSGTLDNQPQHF. The CDR3 bases are TGTGCCAGCGGGTCCGGGACGTTGGACAATCAGCCCCAGCATTTT.

This clonotype has only one observation. The V call is TRBV2, the J call TRBJ2-5; D might be TRBD2 (5 bases). This CDR3 has 12 amino acids. Germline CDR1 and CDR2: SNHLY and FYNNEI. Trimming cost V 7 bases and J 7 bases, with 13 bases left between them. DNA of the CDR3: TGTGCCAGCACCACTAGTGTCGGGACCCAGTACTTC. This sequence encodes CASTTSVGTQYF. The full variable domain, in which reference TRBV2 and TRBJ2-5 provide the parts outside the CDR3, is EPEVTQTPSHQVTQMGQEVILRCVPISNHLYFYWYRQILGQKVEFLVSFYNNEISEKSEIFDDQFSVERPDGSNFTLKIRSTKLEDSAMYFCASTTSVGTQYFGPGTRLLVL.

This clonotype came up a few times. The chain carries TRBV15 and TRBJ1-2; maybe TRBD1 (5 bases). This CDR3 has 16 residues. The V gene lost 0 bases and the J gene lost 2 bases, with 13 bases spanning the gap. Germline CDR1 LNHNV, CDR2 YYDKDF (reference sequence). CDR3 DNA sequence: TGTGCCACCAGCAGAGATAGGGGCTCAGGGAACTATGGCTACACCTTC. Translating it yields CATSRDRGSGNYGYTF.

This clonotype was found many times. The V call is TRBV29-1, the J call TRBJ1-1, with D possibly TRBD1 on 5 matching bases. This CDR3 has 14 residues. Between the trimmed V and J ends, which lost 3 bases and 2 bases, there was a span of 13 bases. Per germline, CDR1 SQVTM and CDR2 ANQGSEA. As DNA, the CDR3 is TGCAGCGTTGATGGGGGGTACGACAACACTGAAGCTTTCTTT. It is translated as CSVDGGYDNTEAFF. Looking up the rest from reference TRBV29-1 and TRBJ1-1 gives the full variable domain: SAVISQKPSRDICQRGTSLTIQCQVDSQVTMMFWYRQQPGQSLTLIATANQGSEATYESGFVIDKFPISRPNLTFSTLTVSNMSPEDSSIYLCSVDGGYDNTEAFFGQGTRLTVV.

V is TRBV5-4 and J is TRBJ2-7, with D tentatively TRBD2 (6 bases). This CDR3 spans 15 amino acids. Trimming left V 4 bases short and J 4 bases short, with 18 bases between. Looked up from germline, CDR1 is SGHNT and CDR2 is YYREEE (reference sequence). CDR3 protein: CASSAGLGTSYEQYF. As DNA, the CDR3 is TGTGCCAGCAGCGCGGGGCTTGGGACCTCATACGAGCAGTACTTC.

The V gene is TRBV15, the J gene TRBJ1-3; D ambiguous. The germline V gene has CDR1 LNHNV and CDR2 YYDKDF (reference sequence). V was trimmed by 5 bases and J by 3 bases, leaving 14 bases between them. The CDR3 runs 15 residues. The CDR3 sequence is CATSEQSQIGNTIYF. The CDR3 nucleotides read TGTGCCACCAGCGAACAGAGTCAGATTGGAAACACCATATATTTT.

The chain joins TRBV19 to TRBJ1-5; 8 nucleotides align to TRBD1. After removal of 9 bases from V and 4 bases from J, the junction contained 14 bases not matched to a gene. The germline CDR1 and CDR2 sequences are LNHDA and SQIVND (reference sequence). CDR3 length equals 16 residues. CDR3 residues: CASQARDRKLNQPQHF. CDR3 sequence (DNA): TGTGCCAGCCAAGCACGGGACAGGAAACTAAATCAGCCCCAGCATTTT.

This clonotype came up many times. V gene TRBV7-3 combines with J gene TRBJ2-2, with D hard to call. From germline, CDR1 is SGHTA and CDR2 FQGTGA. V shed 3 bases and J shed 5 bases, with 4 bases lying between them. The CDR3 is 12 residues long. The CDR3, as DNA: TGTGCCAGCAGCTTGGGGACCGGGGAGCTGTTTTTT. This encodes CASSLGTGELFF.

This clonotype was counted between two and nine times. The chain has TRBV10-3 and TRBJ2-5; possibly TRBD1 for D (5 bases). V lost 6 bases, J lost 1 base, and 15 bases lay in between. Germline assignment: CDR1 ENHRY and CDR2 SYGVKD. There are 15 residues in the CDR3. The CDR3 nucleotides are TGTGCCATCAGGGATCAGGGAAGGGGCCAAGAGACCCAGTACTTC. It translates to CAIRDQGRGQETQYF.

This clonotype occurred once. The chain employs TRBV2 and TRBJ1-6; D perhaps matches TRBD1 (6 bases). With 0 bases removed from V and 8 bases from J, the gap between germline ends came to 14 bases. The CDR3 has 16 residues. Germline V gene lookup returns CDR1 SNHLY and CDR2 FYNNEI. CDR3 residues: CASSEAPGQFHSPLHF. DNA of the CDR3: TGTGCCAGCAGTGAAGCGCCTGGACAGTTCCATTCACCCCTCCACTTT.

This rearrangement joins TRBV27 to TRBJ1-6; 11 bases are a match to TRBD1. CDR3 length equals 16 residues. The V and J ends lost 4 bases and 9 bases, in that order; junction bases with no gene match: 8. Germline V gene lookup returns CDR1 MNHEY and CDR2 SMNVEV (reference sequence). The CDR3 nucleotides read TGTGCCAGCAGTTGGGACAGGGGGTTTACGAGTTCACCCCTCCACTTT. It translates to CASSWDRGFTSSPLHF.

The V and J genes are TRBV11-3 and TRBJ2-7; 11 bases fit TRBD1. Germline CDR1 reads SGHNT; CDR2 reads YENEEA. The CDR3 covers 15 residues. Trimming at V came to 3 bases and at J to 2 bases, leaving 3 bases not matched to a gene. The CDR3 loop is CASSFRGQGAYEQYF. The CDR3 DNA sequence: TGTGCCAGCAGCTTCAGGGGACAGGGGGCCTACGAGCAGTACTTC.

Many counts were recorded for this clonotype. Compared with germline, one end of the junction differs, possibly owing to a read error. This sequence joins TRBV7-7 and TRBJ2-5; 12 nucleotides line up with TRBD2. This CDR3 comprises 14 residues. Per germline, CDR1 SSHAT and CDR2 FNYEAQ (reference sequence). The CDR3 nucleotides read TGTGCTAGCACCCCCTACCCACTAGCGGGGGGACAGTACTTC. This translates into CASTPYPLAGGQYF.

The rearrangement links TRBV20-1 to TRBJ2-3; TRBD2 aligns across 11 bases. V lost 0 bases and J lost 3; bases outside the gene matches: 8. CDR1 is DFQATT and CDR2 is SNEGSKA in the germline V gene (reference sequence). The CDR3 sequence is 17 residues long. DNA of the CDR3: TGCAGTGCTAGAGATCCGCTGACTAGCGGGGTAACAGATACGCAGTATTTT. Residues: CSARDPLTSGVTDTQYF.

This clonotype was seen ten or more times. The J gene is TRBJ2-7, the V gene TRBV24-1; 8 nucleotides match TRBD2. The CDR3 has 14 amino acids. V trimming: 4 bases; J trimming: 10 bases; junction bases outside the gene matches: 11. The germline CDR1 and CDR2 sequences are KGHDR and SFDVKD. The CDR3 DNA reads TGTGCCACCAGTGACCTGACTAGCGCGAGCGGCCAGTACTTC. It translates to CATSDLTSASGQYF.

The sample holds a few counts of this clonotype. The chain uses TRBV7-2 and TRBJ1-1; D may be TRBD1 (5 bases). Germline CDR1 and CDR2: SGHTA and FQGNSA. V was trimmed by 4 bases and J by 3 bases, leaving 9 bases between them. The CDR3 sequence is 13 residues long. CDR3 loop: CASSSSGDTEAFF. The CDR3 nucleotides are TGTGCCAGCAGCTCTTCGGGGGACACTGAAGCTTTCTTT.

This clonotype was detected once. The genes are TRBV9 and TRBJ1-1; no clear D gene. V lost 3 bases and J lost 4, with 10 bases in between. The CDR3 is 13 amino acids. Germline V gene lookup returns CDR1 SGDLS and CDR2 YYNGEE. The CDR3 spells CASSAAGGTEAFF. The CDR3 bases are TGTGCCAGCAGCGCCGCGGGAGGCACTGAAGCTTTCTTT.

The rearrangement links TRBV10-3 to TRBJ2-2; D remains unclear. V lost 4 bases and J 3 bases, leaving 6 bases between the germline ends. This CDR3 region has 13 residues. Germline-derived CDR1 and CDR2 are ENHRY and SYGVKD. The CDR3 protein is CAISGTYTGELFF. CDR3 nucleotides: TGTGCCATCAGTGGAACATACACCGGGGAGCTGTTTTTT.

This clonotype showed up just a few times. The chain uses TRBV4-1 and TRBJ2-6, with 8 bases matching TRBD2. The CDR3 extends over 17 amino acids. V lost 0 bases to trimming and J lost 2 bases; unmatched junction nucleotides: 3. Germline loops: CDR1 MGHRA, CDR2 YSYEKL. The DNA for the CDR3 is TGCGCCAGCAGCCAAGATCGGGGGGGTGCTGGGGCCAACGTCCTGACTTTC. This codes for CASSQDRGGAGANVLTF.

This clonotype has just a few counts. This chain connects TRBV25-1 to TRBJ1-1; possible D gene TRBD1, 6 bases. The CDR3 has 12 amino acids. V lost 8 bases and J lost 1, with 8 bases in between. The germline V gene encodes CDR1 MGHDK and CDR2 SYGVNS. The CDR3 region is CASRTANTEAFF. Written as DNA, the CDR3 is TGTGCCAGCCGGACAGCGAACACTGAAGCTTTCTTT.

Relative to its sample, this clonotype is medium-sized. The chain links TRBV7-2 to TRBJ1-2; TRBD1 agrees at 9 bases. This CDR3 region has 15 residues. Germline assignment: CDR1 SGHTA and CDR2 FQGNSA. The ends lost 3 bases at V and 4 bases at J; junction bases unmatched: 6. CDR3: CASSLDRGSGYGYTF. The DNA of the CDR3 is TGTGCCAGCAGCTTGGACAGGGGTTCAGGCTATGGCTACACCTTC.

The count of this clonotype is one. The chain links TRBV9 to TRBJ2-7; D is unclear. Per germline, CDR1 SGDLS and CDR2 YYNGEE. Trimming pared 0 bases from V and 3 bases from J, leaving 13 bases between. The CDR3 is made up of 15 amino acids. The CDR3 coding sequence is TGTGCCAGCAGCGTAGCAGGAGACACCAACTACGAGCAGTACTTC. It encodes CASSVAGDTNYEQYF.

This chain connects TRBV3-1 to TRBJ1-1, with D hard to call. V lost 1 base and J lost 0, with 15 bases in between. This CDR3 region has 17 residues. Germline V gives CDR1 LGHDT, CDR2 YNNKEL (reference sequence). The CDR3 reads CASSQGKSGPLNTEAFF. The CDR3 coding sequence is TGTGCCAGCAGCCAAGGTAAAAGCGGACCGCTGAACACTGAAGCTTTCTTT.

The rearrangement joins TRBV14 to TRBJ2-2, with 7 bases that match TRBD1. Germline V gene data show CDR1 as SGHDN and CDR2 as FVKESK. V shed 0 bases and J 6 bases; nucleotides not matched to a gene: 13. The CDR3 length is 18 residues. The CDR3 coding sequence is TGTGCCAGCAGCCAAGAAGGCAGGGGGAGATTCGGTGCCGGGGAGCTGTTTTTT. Translated, it gives CASSQEGRGRFGAGELFF.